Sequencing of this T cell receptor beta chain was carried out in a study of blood T cell repertoires in COVID-19. Study-level background: The origin of the acute and convalescent COVID-19 samples was the United States, Italy and Spain.

Profiling relied on immunoSEQ multiplex PCR, and the TCRdb table lists in-frame clones only, not all of them. Among approximately 440,000 clones listed, approximately 86% were seen once. Of note for this clone: Distinct nucleotide sequences in the sample also encode this CDR3.

The CDR3 is made up of 13 amino acids. The V gene's germline CDR1 is SQVTM and CDR2 ANQGSEA. The sequencing input was PBMCs or T cells enriched from blood (not recorded which). The clonotype was recovered from a woman aged 18-29 years who had recovered from COVID-19. The chain uses TRBV29-1 and TRBJ1-1; TRBD1 agrees at 11 bases. Here the CDR3 DNA reads TGCAGTGGACAGGGGGCCAAGAACACTGAAGCTTTCTTT. Its protein is CSGQGAKNTEAFF.